There are many counts of the clone carrying this T cell receptor beta chain. Antigen unknown. Per the authors' pipeline: ImmunoSEQ output lacked quality scores and full-length reads, limiting matched filtering. Profiling relied on immunoSEQ multiplex PCR, and the TCRdb table lists in-frame clones only, not all of them. V, J and clone size are those of that table, while D and trimming were read from the DNA. This sample yields approximately 340,000 clones, of which around four fifths are seen a single time; about 9.4% belongs to the top ten. The healthy adult donors were HIV-negative and reported no recent acute infections or vaccinations. This entry belongs to a study of shared clonotypes between healthy human individuals. Findings and caveats of the study: Larger estimated richness was generally recorded for naive subsets relative to memory subsets. Blood alone was sampled, and tissue repertoires likely differ.

Trimming took 0 bases from V and 4 from J, leaving 7 bases between them. The CDR3 is 14 residues long. Germline V gene lookup returns CDR1 SGDLS and CDR2 YYNGEE. This TCR came from a man aged 25-40 years in good health. V and J are TRBV9 and TRBJ2-2; D call uncertain. The sample consisted of memory CD4+ T cells sorted from blood. The sample's subset: CD45RA-negative fraction. CDR3 in amino acids: CASSVGPSTGELFF. The DNA of the CDR3 is TGTGCCAGCAGCGTAGGGCCCAGCACCGGGGAGCTGTTTTTT.